This entry describes one TCR beta chain. What it binds is not known. This record belongs to a study of shared clonotypes between healthy human individuals. Study-wide points: When compared with the clonotypes that were shared by all four sorted-subset donors, the non-shared clonotypes turned out to have lower generation probabilities.

Assay runs were performed at deep level. Repertoires were generated with immunoSEQ multiplex PCR, while TCRdb's copy carries only in-frame clones and drops some. This table has millions of clones, over 85% appearing once. Germline-derived CDR1 and CDR2 are LNHDA and SQIVND (reference sequence). The CDR3 sequence is 10 residues long. V was clipped by 5 bases and J by 14 bases, with 11 bases between them. The chain combines TRBV19 with TRBJ2-3, with a possible D match to TRBD1 (6 bases). What was sequenced was naive CD4+ T cells sorted from blood. The sample's subset: CD45RA+ positively selected. The sequence was collected from a man between 18 and 35 years old in good health. CDR3 amino acids: CASSHIGGYF. The CDR3 region has the DNA TGTGCCAGTAGTCATATAGGGGGGTATTTT.